Reported below is one T cell receptor (beta chain). Study processing details: Amplification from reference gene primers served as the basis for estimated nucleated cell counts. Assay: immunoSEQ multiplex PCR; the TCRdb copy retains only in-frame clones and omits some. Clone size and V and J calls were adopted from that table, with D and trimming inferred from the DNA. The sample records 190,000 or so clones, approximately 90% being singletons. This specimen comes from a study of blood T cell repertoires in COVID-19. Looking at the study overall: Sites in the United States, Italy and Spain provided acute and convalescent COVID-19 samples.

The CDR3 runs 16 residues. This rearrangement joins TRBV1 to TRBJ2-7; TRBD2, as called in the table, went unchecked against the DNA. TRBV1 is annotated as a pseudogene. This sequence originates from a man aged 55 to 70 who had recovered from COVID-19. The specimen sequenced was peripheral blood. CDR3 sequence: CTSSPILAGKPYEQYF. CDR3 in DNA: TGCACCAGCAGCCCAATTTTAGCGGGAAAACCTTACGAGCAGTACTTC.